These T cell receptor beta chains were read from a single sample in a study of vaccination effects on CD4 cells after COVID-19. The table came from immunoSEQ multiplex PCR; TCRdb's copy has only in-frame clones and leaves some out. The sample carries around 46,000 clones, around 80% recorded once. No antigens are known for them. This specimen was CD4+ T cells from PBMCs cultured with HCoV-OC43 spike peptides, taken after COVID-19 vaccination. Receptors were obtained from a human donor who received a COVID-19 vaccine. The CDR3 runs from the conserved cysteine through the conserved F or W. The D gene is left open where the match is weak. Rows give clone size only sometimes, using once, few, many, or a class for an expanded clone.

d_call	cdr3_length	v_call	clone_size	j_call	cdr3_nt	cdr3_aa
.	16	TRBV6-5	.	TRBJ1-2	TGTGCCAGCAGTTACTCGAGAACAGGTGGTGGCTATGGCTACACCTTC	CASSYSRTGGGYGYTF
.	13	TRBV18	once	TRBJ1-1	TGTGCCAGCTCACCACCCATTACAGGGGAAGCTTTCTTT	CASSPPITGEAFF
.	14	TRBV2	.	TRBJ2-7	TGTGCCAGCAGTCTACGGGACGGAGCCTACGAGCAGTACTTC	CASSLRDGAYEQYF
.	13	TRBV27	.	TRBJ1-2	TGTGCCAGCAGTTTTCAGGGAAACTATGGCTACACCTTC	CASSFQGNYGYTF
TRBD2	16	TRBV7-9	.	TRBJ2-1	TGTGCCAGCAGCTTCGGCGGGAGGGGCCCCTACAATGAGCAGTTCTTC	CASSFGGRGPYNEQFF
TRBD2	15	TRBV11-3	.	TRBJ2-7	TGTGCCAGCAGCATTGGCGGCGGGAGTTCATACGAGCAGTACTTC	CASSIGGGSSYEQYF
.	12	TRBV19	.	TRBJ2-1	TGTGCCAGTAGTATGCCCAGCTATGAGCAGTTCTTC	CASSMPSYEQFF
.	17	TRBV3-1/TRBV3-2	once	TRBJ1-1	TGTGCCAGCAGCCAGGGTCAGATGAATATTCGGAACACTGAAGCTTTCTTT	CASSQGQMNIRNTEAFF
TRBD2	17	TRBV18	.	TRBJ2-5	TGTGCCAGCTCACCAAGCCTAGCGGGGGGGTATGGAGAGACCCAGTACTTC	CASSPSLAGGYGETQYF
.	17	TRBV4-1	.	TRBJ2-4	TGCGCCAGCAGCCAAGTCGATCCGACTTTAGCCAAAAACATTCAGTACTTC	CASSQVDPTLAKNIQYF
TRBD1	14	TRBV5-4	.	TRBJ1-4	TGTGCCAGCAGCTCACAGGGGACTAATGAAAAACTGTTTTTT	CASSSQGTNEKLFF
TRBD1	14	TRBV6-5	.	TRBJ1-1	TGTGCCAGCAGTTACACTCTTTCAGGGGGGGAAGCTTTCTTT	CASSYTLSGGEAFF
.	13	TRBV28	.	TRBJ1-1	TGTGCCAGCAGTTTTAGCCTGAACACTGAAGCTTTCTTT	CASSFSLNTEAFF
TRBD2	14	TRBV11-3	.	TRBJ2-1	TGTGCCAGCAGCGATATAGCGGGAGGCAATGAGCAGTTCTTC	CASSDIAGGNEQFF
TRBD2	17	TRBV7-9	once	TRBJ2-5	TGTGCCAGCAGCTTAGCTAAGCCTAGCGGGGCCCAAGAGACCCAGTACTTC	CASSLAKPSGAQETQYF
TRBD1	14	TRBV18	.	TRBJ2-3	TGTGCCAGCTCACAGGGGGCCGTCACAGATACGCAGTATTTT	CASSQGAVTDTQYF
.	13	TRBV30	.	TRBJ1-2	TGTGCCTCCCCCCGGGCCTCTAACTATGGCTACACCTTC	CASPRASNYGYTF
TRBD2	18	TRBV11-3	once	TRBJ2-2	TGTGCCAGCAGCCTGGGACTAGCGGGAGGGCCTGTTATCGGGGAGCTGTTTTTT	CASSLGLAGGPVIGELFF
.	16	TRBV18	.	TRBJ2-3	TGTGCCAGCTCACCGGCCGGGGGTCCTCAAACAGATACGCAGTATTTT	CASSPAGGPQTDTQYF
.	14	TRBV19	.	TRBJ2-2	TGTGCCTCAGTAGGGGGGAAGTACACCGGGGAGCTGTTTTTT	CASVGGKYTGELFF
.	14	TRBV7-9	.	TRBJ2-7	TGTGCCAGCAGCTTCGCGGGGAGCTCCTACGAGCAGTACTTC	CASSFAGSSYEQYF
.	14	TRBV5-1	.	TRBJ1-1	TGCGCCAGCAGCTTAGGTCCAGCAAACACTGAAGCTTTCTTT	CASSLGPANTEAFF
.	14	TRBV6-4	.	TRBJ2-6	TGTGCCAGCAGTGAGGGTTTTGGGGCCAACGTCCTGACTTTC	CASSEGFGANVLTF
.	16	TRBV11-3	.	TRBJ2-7	TGTGCCAGCAGCTTAGGACCGGGACACGACTCTTACGAGCAGTACTTC	CASSLGPGHDSYEQYF
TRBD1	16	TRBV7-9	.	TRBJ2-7	TGTGCCAGCAGCGGGCGACAGGGATCCGGCTACTACGAGCAGTACTTC	CASSGRQGSGYYEQYF
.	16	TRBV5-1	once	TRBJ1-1	TGCGCCAGCAGCTCAAACAGGGCTAGCATGAACACTGAAGCTTTCTTT	CASSSNRASMNTEAFF
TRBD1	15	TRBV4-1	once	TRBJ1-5	TGCGCCAGCAGCCAAGAAGGACAGGGAGGTCAGCCCCAGCATTTT	CASSQEGQGGQPQHF